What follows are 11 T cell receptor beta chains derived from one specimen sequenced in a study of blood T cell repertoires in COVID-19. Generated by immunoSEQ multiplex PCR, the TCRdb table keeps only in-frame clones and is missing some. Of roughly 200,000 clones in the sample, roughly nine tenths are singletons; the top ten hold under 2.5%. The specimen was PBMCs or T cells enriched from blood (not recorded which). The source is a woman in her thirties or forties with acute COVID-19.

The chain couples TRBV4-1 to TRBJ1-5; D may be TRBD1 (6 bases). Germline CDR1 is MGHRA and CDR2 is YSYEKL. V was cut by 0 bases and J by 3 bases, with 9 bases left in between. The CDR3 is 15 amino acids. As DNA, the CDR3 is TGCGCCAGCAGCCAAGAGACAGGCAACAATCAGCCCCAGCATTTT. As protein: CASSQETGNNQPQHF.

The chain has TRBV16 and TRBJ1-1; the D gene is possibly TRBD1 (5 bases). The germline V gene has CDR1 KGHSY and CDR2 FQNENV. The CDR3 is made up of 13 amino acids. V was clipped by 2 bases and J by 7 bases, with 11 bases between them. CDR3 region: CASSQEVGGEAFF. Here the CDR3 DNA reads TGTGCCAGCAGCCAAGAGGTGGGGGGTGAAGCTTTCTTT.

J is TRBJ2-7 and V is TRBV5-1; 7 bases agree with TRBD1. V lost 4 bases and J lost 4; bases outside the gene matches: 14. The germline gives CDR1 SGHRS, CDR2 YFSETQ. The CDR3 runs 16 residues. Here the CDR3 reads CASSLTPGTDLYEQYF. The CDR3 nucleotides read TGCGCCAGCAGCCTGACCCCCGGGACAGACCTGTACGAGCAGTACTTC.

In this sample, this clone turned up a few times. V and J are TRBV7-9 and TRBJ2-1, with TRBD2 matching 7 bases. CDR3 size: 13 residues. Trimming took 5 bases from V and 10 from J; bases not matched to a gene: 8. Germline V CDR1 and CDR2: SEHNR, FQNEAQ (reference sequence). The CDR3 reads CASSARGGIEQFF. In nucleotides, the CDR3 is TGTGCCAGCAGCGCCCGGGGAGGGATCGAGCAGTTCTTC.

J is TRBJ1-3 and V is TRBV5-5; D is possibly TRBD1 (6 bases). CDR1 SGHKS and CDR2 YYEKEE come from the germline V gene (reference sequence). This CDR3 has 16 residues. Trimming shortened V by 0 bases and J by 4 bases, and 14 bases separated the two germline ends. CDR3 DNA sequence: TGTGCCAGCAGCTTGGGGTTCGGGACAAGGGGAAACACCATATATTTT. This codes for CASSLGFGTRGNTIYF. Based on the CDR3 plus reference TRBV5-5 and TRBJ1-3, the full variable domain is DAGVTQSPTHLIKTRGQQVTLRCSPISGHKSVSWYQQVLGQGPQFIFQYYEKEERGRGNFPDRFSARQFPNYSSELNVNALLLGDSALYLCASSLGFGTRGNTIYFGEGSWLTVV.

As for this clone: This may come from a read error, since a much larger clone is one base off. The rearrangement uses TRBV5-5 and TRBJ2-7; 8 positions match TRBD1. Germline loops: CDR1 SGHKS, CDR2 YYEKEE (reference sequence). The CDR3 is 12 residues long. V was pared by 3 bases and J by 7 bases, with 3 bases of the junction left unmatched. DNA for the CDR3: TGTGCCAGCAGCTCGACAGGGGATGAGCAGTACTTC. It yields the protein CASSSTGDEQYF.

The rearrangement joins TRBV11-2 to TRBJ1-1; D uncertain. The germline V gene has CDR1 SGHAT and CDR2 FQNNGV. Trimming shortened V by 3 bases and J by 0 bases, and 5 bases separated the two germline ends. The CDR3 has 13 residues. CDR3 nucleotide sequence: TGTGCCAGCAGCTTGCAGATGAACACTGAAGCTTTCTTT. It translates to CASSLQMNTEAFF. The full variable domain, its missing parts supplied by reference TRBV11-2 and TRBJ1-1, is EAGVAQSPRYKIIEKRQSVAFWCNPISGHATLYWYQQILGQGPKLLIQFQNNGVVDDSQLPKDRFSAERLKGVDSTLKIQPAKLEDSAVYLCASSLQMNTEAFFGQGTRLTVV.

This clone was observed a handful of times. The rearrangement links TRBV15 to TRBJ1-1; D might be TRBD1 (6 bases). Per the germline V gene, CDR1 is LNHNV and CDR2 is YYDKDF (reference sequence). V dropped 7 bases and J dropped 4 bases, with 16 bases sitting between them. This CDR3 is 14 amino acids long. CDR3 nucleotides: TGTGCCACCACCTCCGACGGGGGGCTCACTGAAGCTTTCTTT. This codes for CATTSDGGLTEAFF.

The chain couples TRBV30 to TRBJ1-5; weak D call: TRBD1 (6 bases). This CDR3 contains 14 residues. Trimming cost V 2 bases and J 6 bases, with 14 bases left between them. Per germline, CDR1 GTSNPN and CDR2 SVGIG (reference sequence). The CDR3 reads CAWSRGGAGQPQHF. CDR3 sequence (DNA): TGTGCCTGGAGTCGGGGGGGCGCGGGTCAGCCCCAGCATTTT.

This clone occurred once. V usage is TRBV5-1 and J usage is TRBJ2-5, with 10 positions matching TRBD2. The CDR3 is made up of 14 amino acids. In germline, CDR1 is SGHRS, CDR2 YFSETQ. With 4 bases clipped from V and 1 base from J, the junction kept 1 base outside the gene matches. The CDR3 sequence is CASSQREGQETQYF. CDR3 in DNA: TGCGCCAGCAGCCAGCGGGAGGGCCAAGAGACCCAGTACTTC. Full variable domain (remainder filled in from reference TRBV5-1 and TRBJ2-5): KAGVTQTPRYLIKTRGQQVTLSCSPISGHRSVSWYQQTPGQGLQFLFEYFSETQRNKGNFPGRFSGRQFSNSRSEMNVSTLELGDSALYLCASSQREGQETQYFGPGTRLLVL.

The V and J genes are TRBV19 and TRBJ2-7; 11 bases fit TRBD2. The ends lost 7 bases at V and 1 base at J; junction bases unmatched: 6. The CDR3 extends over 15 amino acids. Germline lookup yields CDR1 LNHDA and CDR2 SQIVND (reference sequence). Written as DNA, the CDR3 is TGTGCCAGTAAAACTAGCGGGGGACAATCCTACGAGCAGTACTTC. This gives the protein CASKTSGGQSYEQYF.